The clone carrying this TCR beta chain was counted a few times. The length of the CDR3 is 13 residues. The V end was cut by 5 bases, the J end by 4 bases, with 11 bases between. Germline V gene lookup returns CDR1 SEHNR and CDR2 FQNEAQ (reference sequence). This sample was taken from a study of OX40 agonist ivuxolimab in advanced cancers. As for the study in general: Patients received ivuxolimab, an agonistic anti-OX40 (CD134) antibody.

Sequencing was performed with immunoSEQ multiplex PCR; in TCRdb, only in-frame clones are kept and a portion is missing. The table has about 14,000 clones, roughly nine tenths seen once. The rearrangement links TRBV7-9 to TRBJ1-1; D is perhaps TRBD1 (6 bases). The source of this sequence is an adult with an advanced solid tumor such as melanoma, head and neck, liver or kidney cancer. Sequenced material: CD4+ or CD8+ T cells sorted from blood, taken in a trial of the OX40 agonist ivuxolimab. CDR3 sequence reads: CASSVGGGTEAFF. CDR3 coding DNA: TGTGCCAGCAGCGTGGGGGGCGGCACTGAAGCTTTCTTT.